The clone carrying this T cell receptor (beta chain) has more than one count but fewer than ten. Trimming took 8 bases from V and 8 from J, leaving 15 bases between them. The length of the CDR3 is 12 residues. Germline V gene lookup returns CDR1 SGHTA and CDR2 FQGNSA. These data belong to a study of spatial heterogeneity in lung cancer. A unique molecular identifier was attached to every TCR cDNA molecule. A single record per CDR3 protein comes from TCRdb applying MiXCR to the 5' RACE reads. This table has about 120,000 distinct CDR3 sequences, less than 15% appearing once. Described time point: blood at routine non-recurrence follow-up after resection. Whole RNA, which was extracted from tumor, nontumor lung tissue or frozen PBMC, was sequenced without any cell sorting.

The sequence was obtained from a male donor with early-stage non-small cell lung cancer. Here the sequenced sample was PBMCs, taken at follow-up. The V call is TRBV7-2, the J call TRBJ1-2; D ambiguous. CDR3 amino acids: CASSNVALGYTF. The CDR3 nucleotides read TGTGCCAGCTCAAACGTTGCCCTAGGCTACACCTTC.